The 5 T cell receptor beta chains below all came from one sample that was sequenced in a study of cytomegalovirus exposure and HLA in healthy donors. Primers for the PCR totalled 60 Vbeta and 13 Jbeta. Sequenced by immunoSEQ multiplex PCR; TCRdb stores in-frame clones only, minus some. The sample shows 150,000 to 200,000 clones, roughly three quarters of them seen only once. The sequenced material came from PBMCs. All receptors derive from a male donor in good health and CMV-seronegative.

The V call is TRBV2, the J call TRBJ1-3; tentatively, D is TRBD1 (5 bases). The length of the CDR3 is 14 residues. The ends were cut back, 0 bases at V and 4 bases at J, with 7 bases in the middle. Germline V CDR1 and CDR2: SNHLY, FYNNEI. The CDR3 DNA reads as TGTGCCAGCAGTGAAGCGCGACAGGGAAACACCATATATTTT. Translation: CASSEARQGNTIYF.

The rearrangement joins TRBV7-2 to TRBJ2-5; TRBD2 agrees at 7 bases. Germline CDR1 and CDR2: SGHTA and FQGNSA. J gave up 9 bases and V 3 bases, and 4 bases lay outside the gene matches. The CDR3 has 12 residues. CDR3 bases: TGTGCCAGCAGCTTGAGCGGGAAGTCCCAGTACTTC. Translation: CASSLSGKSQYF.

The chain recombines TRBV5-6 with TRBJ1-3; a weak D match, TRBD1 (5 bases). There are 13 residues in the CDR3. The V gene's germline CDR1 is SGHDT and CDR2 YYEEEE. Between the trimmed V and J ends, which lost 3 bases and 7 bases, there was a span of 11 bases. The CDR3 sequence is CASSSGLYNTIYF. CDR3 coding DNA: TGTGCCAGCAGCTCGGGACTCTACAACACCATATATTTT.

The chain carries TRBV5-1 and TRBJ1-5; weak D call: TRBD1 (6 bases). Germline CDR1 is SGHRS and CDR2 is YFSETQ. The germline V and J ends were trimmed by 4 bases and 2 bases, with 13 bases remaining between them. The CDR3 spans 15 residues. The CDR3 sequence is CASSAAAGGNQPQHF. The CDR3 bases are TGCGCCAGCAGCGCGGCGGCAGGGGGCAATCAGCCCCAGCATTTT.

The V call is TRBV5-1, the J call TRBJ2-5; 12 bases are shared with TRBD1. The length of the CDR3 is 16 residues. V was clipped by 4 bases and J by 5 bases; unmatched bases: 9. Germline V gene lookup returns CDR1 SGHRS and CDR2 YFSETQ. CDR3 amino acids: CASSELGQGAGETQYF. CDR3 coding DNA: TGCGCCAGCAGCGAGCTGGGACAGGGGGCGGGGGAGACCCAGTACTTC.